This is a list of T cell receptor beta chains from one sample in a study of T cell clonotyping in hematopoietic cell transplantation. Sequenced by immunoSEQ multiplex PCR; TCRdb stores in-frame clones only, minus some. The sample has fewer than 7,000 clones, approximately 72% seen once; the top ten hold around 28%. This material consisted of PBMCs, taken 180 days after allogeneic stem cell transplant. These receptor sequences come from a male patient aged 50 to 59 who had an allogeneic stem cell transplant from an unrelated donor, so the T cells may come from the graft donor. Some clones in this sample may be carry-over from other donors' samples. Each CDR3 is given with its conserved first and last residue. D genes are given only for firm matches. Expanded clones are given a class, and other clones once, few, many or no size at all.

v_call clone_size d_call cdr3_aa
TRBV2 . . CASRPFSNQPQHF
TRBV19 . . CASSIVRFNYGYTF
TRBV21-1 once . CASKRVGAEAFF
TRBV7-2 . . CASSLQSGEKLFF
TRBV29-1 medium-sized . CSVYTDTSSYEQYF
TRBV5-1 . TRBD1 CASSLTGATNEKLFF
TRBV4-1 medium-sized . CASSTRTENTEAFF
TRBV23-1 . . CASSQSSGQGHTEAFF
TRBV5-1 . TRBD1 CASSTGQGSTGELFF
TRBV27 hyperexpanded TRBD1 CASSLRGFQGAGELFF
TRBV5-4 once . CASSLGAPGANVLTF
TRBV2 . . CASREGYSNQPQHF
TRBV6-1 . TRBD2 CASSEWGLAGIYEQYF
TRBV27 large . CASSSVGYEQYF
TRBV5-6 . . CASSLPRTADYGYTF
TRBV28 few . CASREDSDRSGDEQFF
TRBV10-3 . . CAISDFWGNQPQHF
TRBV4-1 . TRBD2 CASSSGRDANYGRDEQFF
TRBV7-8 few . CASSWGLEQPQHF
TRBV18 . . CASSPTGRDAEAFF
TRBV5-6 once TRBD1 CASSLDRTGLETQYF
TRBV5-1 . . CASSPTPSDRTYEQYF
TRBV5-6 . . CASSLGSNQPQHF